The 17 T cell receptor beta chains presented below share a single source sample, sequenced in a study of blood T cell repertoires in COVID-19. Data came from immunoSEQ multiplex PCR; TCRdb stores just in-frame clones and leaves some out. The repertoire includes around 80,000 clones, around 85% of them detected once, and 9.6% sits in the top ten. Source material: peripheral blood. All receptors derive from a man aged 50 to 59 with COVID-19, enrolled during active disease.

The rearrangement links TRBV30 to TRBJ1-2; TRBD1 is a possible D gene (6 bases). The CDR3 spans 14 residues. The germline gives CDR1 GTSNPN, CDR2 SVGIG (reference sequence). V lost 3 bases and J 5 bases, leaving 16 bases between the germline ends. The CDR3, as DNA: TGTGCCTGGAGCGGGGGAGGGGGTCGGTATGGCTACACCTTC. Translated, it gives CAWSGGGGRYGYTF. Drawing the rest from reference TRBV30 and TRBJ1-2, the complete variable domain is SQTIHQWPATLVQPVGSPLSLECTVEGTSNPNLYWYRQAAGRGLQLLFYSVGIGQISSEVPQNLSASRPQDRQFILSSKKLLLSDSGFYLCAWSGGGGRYGYTFGSGTRLTVV.

In this sample, this clone turned up a few times. The chain employs TRBV25-1 and TRBJ2-4; 9 bases agree with TRBD2. Germline V CDR1 and CDR2: MGHDK, SYGVNS. The junction had 3 bases not matched to a gene; V was cut back by 1 base and J by 5 bases. The CDR3 is 15 residues long. CDR3 residues: CASSELVAGENIQYF. Here the CDR3 DNA reads TGTGCCAGCAGTGAATTGGTAGCGGGAGAAAACATTCAGTACTTC. The complete variable domain, with remaining parts taken from reference TRBV25-1 and TRBJ2-4, reads EADIYQTPRYLVIGTGKKITLECSQTMGHDKMYWYQQDPGMELHLIHYSYGVNSTEKGDLSSESTVSRIRTEHFPLTLESARPSHTSQYLCASSELVAGENIQYFGAGTRLSVL.

This clone was seen only a few times. The CDR3 loop reads CASSLITLGGTDTQYF. The CDR3 region has the DNA TGTGCCAGCAGTCTTATAACCCTGGGAGGGACAGATACGCAGTATTTT. This chain connects TRBV27 to TRBJ2-3; 7 bases are shared with TRBD2. The CDR3 contains 16 residues. Germline CDR1 and CDR2: MNHEY and SMNVEV (reference sequence). The V gene end was trimmed by 5 bases and the J gene end by 3 bases; junction bases not matched to a gene: 11.

This clone was seen only a few times. CDR3 in DNA: TGTGCCAGCAGTGATAACAGCCCGGGGTACGAGCAGTACTTC. Its translation is CASSDNSPGYEQYF. The V and J genes are TRBV2 and TRBJ2-7; possibly TRBD2 for D (5 bases). The CDR3 loop spans 14 amino acids. Trimming removed 3 bases at V and 4 bases at J, with 13 bases between. The V gene's germline CDR1 is SNHLY and CDR2 FYNNEI.

The rearrangement joins TRBV28 to TRBJ1-2; no definite D call. Germline V gene data show CDR1 as MDHEN and CDR2 as SYDVKM. The CDR3 is 11 residues long. Trimming cost V 6 bases and J 2 bases, with 4 bases left between them. The CDR3 spells CASSQNYGYTF. CDR3 coding DNA: TGTGCCAGCAGCCAGAACTATGGCTACACCTTC.

This clone was found a few times. The chain employs TRBV9 and TRBJ1-4; TRBD1 agrees at 8 bases. Per the germline V gene, CDR1 is SGDLS and CDR2 is YYNGEE. J was trimmed by 7 bases and V by 2 bases; bases with no gene match: 10. The CDR3 is 16 residues long. CDR3 DNA: TGTGCCAGCAGCGTGGAGACAGGGGCATCGGGTGAAAAACTGTTTTTT. Translating it yields CASSVETGASGEKLFF.

The V call is TRBV28, the J call TRBJ2-2; a possible D gene is TRBD1 (6 bases). The germline V gene encodes CDR1 MDHEN and CDR2 SYDVKM. The CDR3 is 13 amino acids. V was pared by 6 bases and J by 3 bases, with 8 bases between. The chain's CDR3 is CASRGHHTGELFF. CDR3 nucleotides: TGTGCCAGCAGGGGACACCACACCGGGGAGCTGTTTTTT.

The chain employs TRBV19 and TRBJ1-1, with D hard to call. Germline-derived CDR1 and CDR2 are LNHDA and SQIVND (reference sequence). V lost 7 bases and J 1 base, leaving 10 bases between the germline ends. The CDR3 totals 13 residues. The CDR3 here is CASTQNRNTEAFF. CDR3 in DNA: TGTGCCAGTACACAGAACAGGAACACTGAAGCTTTCTTT.

Here the CDR3 DNA reads TGTGCCAGCAGCCCGGATCATAGCTCTGAAGCTTTCTTT. It codes for CASSPDHSSEAFF. The gene calls are TRBV3-1 (or the pseudogene TRBV3-2) and TRBJ1-1; D remains ambiguous. The germline CDR1 and CDR2 sequences are LGHDT and YNNKEL (reference sequence). Trimming removed 4 bases at V and 6 bases at J, with 12 bases between. The CDR3 is 13 residues long.

V and J are TRBV6-5 and TRBJ2-7, with TRBD1 matching 7 bases. The CDR3 contains 14 residues. The V gene end was trimmed by 8 bases and the J gene end by 0 bases; junction bases not matched to a gene: 7. CDR1 is MNHEY, CDR2 SVGAGI, per germline. The CDR3 DNA sequence: TGTGCCAGCTTAGAGGACAGGAGCTCCTACGAGCAGTACTTC. This gives the protein CASLEDRSSYEQYF.

This chain joins TRBV10-3 and TRBJ2-7; 10 bases map to TRBD2. Trimming took 7 bases from V and 1 from J; bases not matched to a gene: 4. The germline gives CDR1 ENHRY, CDR2 SYGVKD. The CDR3 is 14 residues long. The chain's CDR3 is CAITGLAESYEQYF. In nucleotides, the CDR3 is TGTGCCATCACCGGACTAGCGGAATCCTACGAGCAGTACTTC.

V is TRBV4-1 and J is TRBJ1-1, with 8 bases identical to TRBD1. V lost 4 bases and J lost 0; bases outside the gene matches: 4. Germline lookup yields CDR1 MGHRA and CDR2 YSYEKL. The CDR3 spans 15 residues. CDR3 DNA: TGCGCCAGCAGCCGAGGACAGGGTGTGAACACTGAAGCTTTCTTT. It yields the protein CASSRGQGVNTEAFF.

The chain combines TRBV6-5 with TRBJ2-7; D gene unclear. The CDR3 length is 14 residues. Germline CDR1 is MNHEY and CDR2 is SVGAGI. Trimming removed 0 bases from V and 0 bases from J, with 6 bases in between. CDR3 bases: TGTGCCAGCAGTTACTCGACTCTCTCCTACGAGCAGTACTTC. The encoded protein is CASSYSTLSYEQYF.

The chain joins TRBV2 to TRBJ2-7; D perhaps matches TRBD1 (5 bases). The V gene's germline CDR1 is SNHLY and CDR2 FYNNEI. V was pared by 8 bases and J by 2 bases, with 10 bases between. There are 12 residues in the CDR3. As DNA, the CDR3 is TGTGCCAGCGCGACAGTAACCTACGAGCAGTACTTC. Amino acid sequence: CASATVTYEQYF.

The chain recombines TRBV28 with TRBJ2-4, with 9 bases matching TRBD1. Losses at the gene ends were 3 bases for V and 6 bases for J; bases not matched to a gene: 0. The germline V gene has CDR1 MDHEN and CDR2 SYDVKM. The CDR3 totals 13 residues. This chain's CDR3 is CASSLGQGNIQYF. As DNA, the CDR3 is TGTGCCAGCAGTTTGGGACAGGGAAACATTCAGTACTTC.

With regard to this clone: The junction and the germline gene differ at one end; a read error may be behind it. The genes are TRBV7-7 and TRBJ2-5; D call uncertain. The CDR3 is 15 residues long. Germline V gene lookup returns CDR1 SSHAT and CDR2 FNYEAQ (reference sequence). The CDR3 sequence is CASSPFGWFQETQYF. CDR3 nucleotides: TGTGCTAGCAGCCCGTTTGGCTGGTTCCAAGAGACCCAGTACTTC.

The gene calls are TRBV28 and TRBJ1-4; 7 nucleotides align to TRBD1. CDR1 is MDHEN and CDR2 is SYDVKM in the germline V gene. This CDR3 has 14 residues. Germline trimming cut 6 bases from V and 8 bases from J; bases unmatched to any gene: 9. CDR3 DNA sequence: TGTGCCAGCAGGGACGGGACAGTAAGGGAAAAACTGTTTTTT. Translation gives CASRDGTVREKLFF. Full variable domain (remainder filled in from reference TRBV28 and TRBJ1-4): DVKVTQSSRYLVKRTGEKVFLECVQDMDHENMFWYRQDPGLGLRLIYFSYDVKMKEKGDIPEGYSVSREKKERFSLILESASTNQTSMYLCASRDGTVREKLFFGSGTQLSVL.